Presented here are 15 T cell receptor beta chains from one specimen sequenced in a study of cytomegalovirus exposure and HLA in healthy donors. Primers: 60 Vbeta forward and 13 Jbeta reverse. Here immunoSEQ multiplex PCR was the method, and the copy in TCRdb shows in-frame clones only, minus some. The sample table includes around 84,000 clones. Sequenced sample: PBMCs. Receptors originate from a man aged 30 to 45 in good health and CMV-seronegative.

The chain has TRBV10-3 and TRBJ2-5; 9 positions match TRBD2. Germline assignment: CDR1 ENHRY and CDR2 SYGVKD. The CDR3 extends over 16 amino acids. After removal of 4 bases from V and 1 base from J, the junction contained 7 bases not matched to a gene. The CDR3 DNA reads as TGTGCCATCAGTGGTGGTAGCGGGGGCCTCCAAGAGACCCAGTACTTC. Encoded protein: CAISGGSGGLQETQYF.

The gene calls are TRBV27 and TRBJ2-7, with a weak D call TRBD1 (5 bases). The V end lost 4 bases, the J end lost 6 bases, and 19 bases lay between the germline ends. Germline assignment: CDR1 MNHEY and CDR2 SMNVEV (reference sequence). This CDR3 has 15 amino acids. The CDR3 is CASSYLGQALREQYF. CDR3 sequence (DNA): TGTGCCAGCAGTTATCTGGGGCAGGCCCTTCGCGAGCAGTACTTC.

V gene TRBV6-5 combines with J gene TRBJ1-2; unclear D gene. Trimming stripped 8 bases from V and 5 bases from J, with 15 bases between. The germline gives CDR1 MNHEY, CDR2 SVGAGI. This CDR3 contains 13 residues. The CDR3 region has the DNA TGTGCCAGCCGGGAGTGGACTGAGTATGGCTACACCTTC. Protein sequence: CASREWTEYGYTF.

V gene TRBV15 combines with J gene TRBJ2-5; 7 bases agree with TRBD2. V was clipped by 2 bases and J by 9 bases; unmatched bases: 9. The CDR3 loop spans 14 amino acids. From germline, CDR1 is LNHNV and CDR2 YYDKDF (reference sequence). The CDR3 coding sequence is TGTGCCACCAGCAGACGGGGGGAACGCGGTCCCCAGTACTTC. Translation: CATSRRGERGPQYF.

V gene TRBV6-5 combines with J gene TRBJ1-5, with 8 bases lining up with TRBD1. This CDR3 is built from 15 residues. The trim removed 6 bases at V and 2 bases at J, leaving 6 bases unmatched. The germline V gene has CDR1 MNHEY and CDR2 SVGAGI. CDR3 region: CASSRTGGGNQPQHF. The CDR3 DNA follows: TGTGCCAGCAGCCGTACAGGGGGGGGCAATCAGCCCCAGCATTTT.

The CDR3 bases are TGTGCCAGTAGTATATCCGGGGGGCGACTCTACGAGCAGTACTTC. It yields the protein CASSISGGRLYEQYF. The gene calls are TRBV19 and TRBJ2-7, with a weak D call TRBD2 (7 bases). Between the trimmed V and J ends, which lost 2 bases and 3 bases, there was a span of 14 bases. Germline-derived CDR1 and CDR2 are LNHDA and SQIVND (reference sequence). The CDR3 totals 15 residues. The variable domain in full, completed from reference TRBV19 and TRBJ2-7, reads DGGITQSPKYLFRKEGQNVTLSCEQNLNHDAMYWYRQDPGQGLRLIYYSQIVNDFQKGDIAEGYSVSREKKESFPLTVTSAQKNPTAFYLCASSISGGRLYEQYFGPGTRLTVT.

The chain has TRBV7-9 and TRBJ1-2, with 7 bases matching TRBD1. There are 13 residues in the CDR3. Germline values: CDR1 SEHNR, CDR2 FQNEAQ (reference sequence). V shed 5 bases and J 4 bases; nucleotides not matched to a gene: 4. The CDR3 nucleotides are TGTGCCAGCAGCAGACAGGGTCGCTATGGCTACACCTTC. Protein: CASSRQGRYGYTF.

The chain employs TRBV6-7 and TRBJ1-5; 8 nucleotides match TRBD1. TRBV6-7 is an open reading frame whose function is uncertain. The CDR3 sequence is 16 residues long. J lost 4 bases, V lost 3 bases, and 8 bases had no gene match. Written as DNA, the CDR3 is TGTGCCAGCAGTTATAAAATACAGGGGGGAAATCAGCCCCAGCATTTT. Its protein product is CASSYKIQGGNQPQHF.

The CDR3 region is CASSIDRDRPNYGYTF. In nucleotides, the CDR3 is TGTGCCAGTAGTATTGATAGGGACAGGCCCAACTATGGCTACACCTTC. V usage is TRBV19 and J usage is TRBJ1-2; 8 nucleotides match TRBD1. V trimming: 3 bases; J trimming: 2 bases; junction bases outside the gene matches: 8. CDR1 LNHDA and CDR2 SQIVND come from the germline V gene (reference sequence). There are 16 residues in the CDR3.

The chain uses TRBV7-8 and TRBJ1-1; unclear D gene. CDR3 size: 13 residues. CDR1 is SGHVS, CDR2 FQNEAQ, per germline. V dropped 1 base and J dropped 1 base, with 4 bases sitting between them. The CDR3 spells CASSLGRNTEAFF. The CDR3 DNA reads as TGTGCCAGCAGCTTAGGTCGGAACACTGAAGCTTTCTTT.

The chain links TRBV4-1 to TRBJ1-6; the D gene is possibly TRBD1 (6 bases). V was shortened by 4 bases and J by 7 bases, with 14 bases between the two germline ends. CDR1 MGHRA and CDR2 YSYEKL come from the germline V gene. This CDR3 spans 15 amino acids. The CDR3 coding sequence is TGCGCCAGCAGCCGGATCAGGGGTGGGAATTCACCCCTCCACTTT. It is translated as CASSRIRGGNSPLHF.

This chain links TRBV9 with TRBJ2-7, with 9 nucleotides matching TRBD1. This CDR3 has 15 amino acids. V dropped 4 bases and J dropped 2; count of bases not matched to a gene: 7. Germline V CDR1 and CDR2: SGDLS, YYNGEE. The CDR3 coding sequence is TGTGCCAGCAGCCGAGGTGGGACAGGGCCCTACGAGCAGTACTTC. Translation gives CASSRGGTGPYEQYF. The variable domain in full, completed from reference TRBV9 and TRBJ2-7, reads DSGVTQTPKHLITATGQRVTLRCSPRSGDLSVYWYQQSLDQGLQFLIQYYNGEERAKGNILERFSAQQFPDLHSELNLSSLELGDSALYFCASSRGGTGPYEQYFGPGTRLTVT.

The chain employs TRBV6-5 and TRBJ2-1, with D possibly matching TRBD1 (6 bases). In germline, CDR1 is MNHEY, CDR2 SVGAGI. CDR3 size: 13 residues. The V gene lost 0 bases and the J gene lost 11 bases, with 11 bases spanning the gap. The CDR3 DNA reads TGTGCCAGCAGTTACTCCGGACAGATTAAGCAGTTCTTC. It yields the protein CASSYSGQIKQFF.

V and J are TRBV4-1 and TRBJ2-5, with D possibly matching TRBD1 (6 bases). The V gene lost 0 bases and the J gene lost 5 bases, with 16 bases spanning the gap. The CDR3 is made up of 16 amino acids. CDR1 MGHRA and CDR2 YSYEKL come from the germline V gene. For the CDR3, the DNA is TGCGCCAGCAGCCAAGATCATGCAGGGGAGCAGGAGACCCAGTACTTC. Its protein is CASSQDHAGEQETQYF.

CDR3 loop: CASSRGESYNEQFF. For the CDR3, the DNA is TGTGCCAGTAGTAGGGGGGAGTCCTACAATGAGCAGTTCTTC. The V call is TRBV19, the J call TRBJ2-1; tentatively, D is TRBD2 (6 bases). Trimming stripped 4 bases from V and 1 base from J, with 8 bases between. From germline, CDR1 is LNHDA and CDR2 SQIVND (reference sequence). This CDR3 is built from 14 residues. Complete variable domain (other parts from reference TRBV19 and TRBJ2-1): DGGITQSPKYLFRKEGQNVTLSCEQNLNHDAMYWYRQDPGQGLRLIYYSQIVNDFQKGDIAEGYSVSREKKESFPLTVTSAQKNPTAFYLCASSRGESYNEQFFGPGTRLTVL.